This T cell receptor (beta chain) is drawn from a study of blood T cell repertoires in COVID-19. This clone was found once. The sample contains more than one DNA sequence encoding this CDR3. How the authors handled the data: For nucleated cells, counts were estimated from reference gene primer amplification. Clones were sequenced by immunoSEQ multiplex PCR, and TCRdb holds only the in-frame ones, with some missing. That table gives V, J and clone size, and the DNA gave D and trimming. The table includes 270,000 or so clones, around 85% detected once. The receptor's source is a woman in her twenties or thirties with COVID-19, enrolled during active disease. The sequenced sample was peripheral blood.

The CDR3 loop is CASSLSAGETYEQYF. The CDR3 region has the DNA TGTGCCAGCAGTTTATCAGCGGGGGAGACCTACGAGCAGTACTTC. The V and J genes are TRBV27 and TRBJ2-7, with 8 bases lining up with TRBD2. V lost 0 bases to trimming and J lost 2 bases; unmatched junction nucleotides: 3. Germline CDR1 is MNHEY and CDR2 is SMNVEV (reference sequence). The CDR3 is 15 amino acids.